This record looks at one T cell receptor beta chain sequence and its context. The sample is drawn from a study of shared clonotypes between healthy human individuals. Germline CDR1 MNHEY, CDR2 SVGAGI. CDR3 length equals 16 residues. The ends were cut back, 0 bases at V and 0 bases at J, with 9 bases in the middle. The data were produced by immunoSEQ multiplex PCR, yet TCRdb's version contains in-frame clones alone and is incomplete. The table has approximately 2,000,000 clones, about nine tenths seen once; the top ten hold 0.37%. The TCR sequence derives from a man in his late teens or twenties in good health. Some clones in this sample may be carry-over from other donors' samples. The chain employs TRBV6-5 and TRBJ1-3; no reliable D call. Sequenced: naive CD4+ T cells from PBMCs. Subset in this sample: CD45RA+ positively selected. CDR3 residues: CASSYSGSGSGNTIYF. In DNA form, the CDR3 reads TGTGCCAGCAGTTACTCAGGGTCGGGCTCTGGAAACACCATATATTTT.